A single sample is the source of the 3 T cell receptor beta chains below, sequenced in a study of T cell changes during pregnancy in multiple sclerosis. Sequencing used immunoSEQ multiplex PCR; TCRdb keeps in-frame clones, though not all of them. The sample lists tens of thousands of clones; 80% to 95% were seen once. The sample was CD8+ T cells from peripheral blood mononuclear cells, taken in the third trimester of pregnancy. The receptors were gathered from a female donor in good health, enrolled as a control in a pregnancy study.

This sequence joins TRBV30 and TRBJ1-4; D is unclear. The V end lost 3 bases, the J end lost 6 bases, and 8 bases lay between the germline ends. There are 12 residues in the CDR3. Germline-derived CDR1 and CDR2 are GTSNPN and SVGIG (reference sequence). The CDR3 is CAWSDQDEKLFF. CDR3 coding DNA: TGTGCCTGGAGCGATCAGGATGAAAAACTGTTTTTT.

The V gene is TRBV4-2, the J gene TRBJ1-1, with D tentatively TRBD1 (5 bases). This CDR3 has 16 residues. V shed 0 bases and J shed 0 bases, with 11 bases lying between them. Germline loops: CDR1 LGHNA, CDR2 YNFKEQ. The CDR3 sequence is CASSQDPGAVNTEAFF. The CDR3, as DNA: TGTGCCAGCAGCCAAGACCCTGGGGCAGTGAACACTGAAGCTTTCTTT.

V and J are TRBV13 and TRBJ2-3; no clear D. V lost 6 bases and J 4 bases, leaving 14 bases between the germline ends. This CDR3 region has 14 residues. CDR1 is PRHDT, CDR2 FYEKMQ, per germline (reference sequence). The chain's CDR3 is CASSLPSAADTQYF. The CDR3 DNA reads TGTGCCAGCAGTCTGCCCTCGGCGGCAGATACGCAGTATTTT. Together with reference TRBV13 and TRBJ2-3, the CDR3 gives the full variable domain: AAGVIQSPRHLIKEKRETATLKCYPIPRHDTVYWYQQGPGQDPQFLISFYEKMQSDKGSIPDRFSAQQFSDYHSELNMSSLELGDSALYFCASSLPSAADTQYFGPGTRLTVL.